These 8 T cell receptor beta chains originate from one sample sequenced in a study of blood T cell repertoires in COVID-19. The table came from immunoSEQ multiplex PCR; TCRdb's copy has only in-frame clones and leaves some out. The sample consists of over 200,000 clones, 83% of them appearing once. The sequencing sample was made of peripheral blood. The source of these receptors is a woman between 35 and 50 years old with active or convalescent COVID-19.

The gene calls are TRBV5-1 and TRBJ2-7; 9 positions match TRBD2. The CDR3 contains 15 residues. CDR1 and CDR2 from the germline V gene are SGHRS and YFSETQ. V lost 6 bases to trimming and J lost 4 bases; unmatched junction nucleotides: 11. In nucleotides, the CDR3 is TGCGCCAGCACCCGAGCGGGGGGCGCCGAGTACGAGCAGTACTTC. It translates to CASTRAGGAEYEQYF.

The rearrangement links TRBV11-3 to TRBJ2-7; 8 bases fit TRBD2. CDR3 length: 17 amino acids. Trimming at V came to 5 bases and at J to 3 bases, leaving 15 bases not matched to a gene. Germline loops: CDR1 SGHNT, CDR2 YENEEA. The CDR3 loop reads CASSLRGSGAHRYEQYF. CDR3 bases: TGTGCCAGCAGCCTGAGGGGTAGCGGGGCTCACCGCTACGAGCAGTACTTC. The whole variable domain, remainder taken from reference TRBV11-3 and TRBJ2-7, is EAGVVQSPRYKIIEKKQPVAFWCNPISGHNTLYWYLQNLGQGPELLIRYENEEAVDDSQLPKDRFSAERLKGVDSTLKIQPAELGDSAVYLCASSLRGSGAHRYEQYFGPGTRLTVT.

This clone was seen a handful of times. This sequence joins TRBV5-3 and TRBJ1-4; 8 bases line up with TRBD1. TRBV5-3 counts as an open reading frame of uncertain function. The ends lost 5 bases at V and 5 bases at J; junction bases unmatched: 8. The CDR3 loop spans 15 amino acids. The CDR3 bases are TGTGCCAGAAGTTTCCGGAGACAGGGGAATGAAAAACTGTTTTTT. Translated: CARSFRRQGNEKLFF.

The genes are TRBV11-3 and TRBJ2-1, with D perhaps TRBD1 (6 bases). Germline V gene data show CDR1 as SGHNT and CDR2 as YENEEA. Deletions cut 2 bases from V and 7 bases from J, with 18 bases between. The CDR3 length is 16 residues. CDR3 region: CASSLRRRDQGNEQFF. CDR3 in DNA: TGTGCCAGCAGCTTACGAAGACGGGATCAGGGGAATGAGCAGTTCTTC. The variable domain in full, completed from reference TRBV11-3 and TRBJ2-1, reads EAGVVQSPRYKIIEKKQPVAFWCNPISGHNTLYWYLQNLGQGPELLIRYENEEAVDDSQLPKDRFSAERLKGVDSTLKIQPAELGDSAVYLCASSLRRRDQGNEQFFGPGTRLTVL.

The CDR3 coding sequence is TGTGCCAGCAGCTTGGACAGGGACAAGCCCCAGCATTTT. As protein: CASSLDRDKPQHF. The chain links TRBV7-2 to TRBJ1-5, with TRBD1 identical over 8 bases. Unmatched junction bases numbered 3, after V lost 3 bases and J lost 8 bases. This CDR3 has 13 residues. Germline values: CDR1 SGHTA, CDR2 FQGNSA.

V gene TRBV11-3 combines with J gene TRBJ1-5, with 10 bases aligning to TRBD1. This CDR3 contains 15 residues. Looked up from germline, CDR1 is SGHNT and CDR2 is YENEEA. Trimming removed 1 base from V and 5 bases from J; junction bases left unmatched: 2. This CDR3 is CASSLAGTGDQPQHF. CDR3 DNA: TGTGCCAGCAGCTTAGCCGGGACAGGGGATCAGCCCCAGCATTTT.

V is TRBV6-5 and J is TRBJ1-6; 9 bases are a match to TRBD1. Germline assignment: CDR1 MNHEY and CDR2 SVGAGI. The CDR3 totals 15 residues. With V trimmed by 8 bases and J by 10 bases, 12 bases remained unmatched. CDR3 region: CASVFRWDRVSPLHF. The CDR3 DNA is TGTGCCAGCGTTTTCCGATGGGACAGGGTATCACCCCTCCACTTT.

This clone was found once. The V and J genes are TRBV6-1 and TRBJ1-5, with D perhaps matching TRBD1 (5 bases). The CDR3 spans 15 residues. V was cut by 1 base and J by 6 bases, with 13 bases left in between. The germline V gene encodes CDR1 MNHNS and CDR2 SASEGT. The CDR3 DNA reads TGTGCCAGCAGTGAAGGGAAAGGCGGGGGTCAGCCCCAGCATTTT. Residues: CASSEGKGGGQPQHF.